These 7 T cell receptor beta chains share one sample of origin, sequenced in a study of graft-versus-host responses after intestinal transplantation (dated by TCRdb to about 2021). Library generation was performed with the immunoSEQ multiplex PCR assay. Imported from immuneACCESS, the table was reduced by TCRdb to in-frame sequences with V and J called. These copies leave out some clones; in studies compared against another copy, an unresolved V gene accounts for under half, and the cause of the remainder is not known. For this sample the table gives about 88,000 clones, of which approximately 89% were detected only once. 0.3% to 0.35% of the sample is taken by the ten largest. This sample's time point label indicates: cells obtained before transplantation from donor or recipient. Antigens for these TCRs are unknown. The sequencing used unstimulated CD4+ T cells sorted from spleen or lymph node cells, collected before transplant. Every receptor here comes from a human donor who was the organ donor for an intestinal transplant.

The CDR3 loop reads CASGGSGEVRDTQYF. The CDR3 nucleotides read TGTGCCAGCGGCGGTAGCGGGGAGGTTAGAGATACGCAGTATTTT. The V gene is TRBV13, the J gene TRBJ2-3; TRBD2 matches 8 bases. CDR1 and CDR2 (germline): PRHDT, FYEKMQ (reference sequence). V shed 8 bases and J 5 bases; nucleotides not matched to a gene: 12. This CDR3 spans 15 amino acids. Full variable domain (outside the CDR3, taken from reference TRBV13 and TRBJ2-3): AAGVIQSPRHLIKEKRETATLKCYPIPRHDTVYWYQQGPGQDPQFLISFYEKMQSDKGSIPDRFSAQQFSDYHSELNMSSLELGDSALYFCASGGSGEVRDTQYFGPGTRLTVL.

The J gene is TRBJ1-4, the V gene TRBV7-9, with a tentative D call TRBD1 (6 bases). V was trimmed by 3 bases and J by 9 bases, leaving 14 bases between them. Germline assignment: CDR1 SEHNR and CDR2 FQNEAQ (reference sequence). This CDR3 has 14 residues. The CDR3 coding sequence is TGTGCCAGCAGCTTGACCCGGGACACGAAAAAACTGTTTTTT. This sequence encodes CASSLTRDTKKLFF. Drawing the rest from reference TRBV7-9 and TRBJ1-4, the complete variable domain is DTGVSQNPRHKITKRGQNVTFRCDPISEHNRLYWYRQTLGQGPEFLTYFQNEAQLEKSRLLSDRFSAERPKGSFSTLEIQRTEQGDSAMYLCASSLTRDTKKLFFGSGTQLSVL.

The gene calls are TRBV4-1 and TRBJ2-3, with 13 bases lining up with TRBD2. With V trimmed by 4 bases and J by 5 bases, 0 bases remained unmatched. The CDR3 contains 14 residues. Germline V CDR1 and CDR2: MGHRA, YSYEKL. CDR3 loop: CASSRTSGGDTQYF. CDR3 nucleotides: TGCGCCAGCAGCCGGACTAGCGGGGGAGATACGCAGTATTTT.

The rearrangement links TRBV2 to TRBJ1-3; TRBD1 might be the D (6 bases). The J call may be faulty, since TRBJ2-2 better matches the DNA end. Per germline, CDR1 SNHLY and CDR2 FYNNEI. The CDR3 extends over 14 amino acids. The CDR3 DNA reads TGTGCCAGCAGTTATCAGGGGATTACCGGGGAGCTGTTTTTT. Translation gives CASSYQGITGELFF.

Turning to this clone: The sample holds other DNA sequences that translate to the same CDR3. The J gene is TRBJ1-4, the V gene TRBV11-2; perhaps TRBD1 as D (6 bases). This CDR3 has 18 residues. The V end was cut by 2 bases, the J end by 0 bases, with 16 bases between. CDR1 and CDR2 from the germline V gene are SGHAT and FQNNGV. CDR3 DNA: TGTGCCAGCAGCTTACCGGCAGGGGCATTAGCAACTAATGAAAAACTGTTTTTT. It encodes CASSLPAGALATNEKLFF.

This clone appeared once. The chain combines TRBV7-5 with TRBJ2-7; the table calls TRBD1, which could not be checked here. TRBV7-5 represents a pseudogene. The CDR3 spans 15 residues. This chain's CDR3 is CARRPHRDSPYEQYF. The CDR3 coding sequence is TGTGCCAGAAGACCTCACCGGGACAGCCCCTACGAGCAGTACTTC.

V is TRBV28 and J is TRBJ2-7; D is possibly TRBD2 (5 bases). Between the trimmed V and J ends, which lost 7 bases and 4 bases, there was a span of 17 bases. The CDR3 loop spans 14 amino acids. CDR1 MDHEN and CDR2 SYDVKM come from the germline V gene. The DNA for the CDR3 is TGTGCCAGCAACGGGCCGCGGCGGGCTTACGAGCAGTACTTC. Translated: CASNGPRRAYEQYF. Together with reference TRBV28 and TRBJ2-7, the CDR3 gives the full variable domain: DVKVTQSSRYLVKRTGEKVFLECVQDMDHENMFWYRQDPGLGLRLIYFSYDVKMKEKGDIPEGYSVSREKKERFSLILESASTNQTSMYLCASNGPRRAYEQYFGPGTRLTVT.